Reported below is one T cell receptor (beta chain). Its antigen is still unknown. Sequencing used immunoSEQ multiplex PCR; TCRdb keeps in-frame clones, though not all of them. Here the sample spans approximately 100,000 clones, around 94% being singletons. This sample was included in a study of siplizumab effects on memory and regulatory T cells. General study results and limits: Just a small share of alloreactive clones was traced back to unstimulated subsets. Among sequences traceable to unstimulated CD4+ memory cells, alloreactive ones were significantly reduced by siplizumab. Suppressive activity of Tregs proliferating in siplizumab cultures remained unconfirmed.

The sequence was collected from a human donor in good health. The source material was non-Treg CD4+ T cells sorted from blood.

CDR3 DNA sequence: TGTGCCAGCAGCCGAATCGGGTTCGAGCAGTACTTC. Translated, it gives CASSRIGFEQYF. This chain links TRBV7-8 with TRBJ2-7; D gene ambiguous. With 5 bases removed from V and 6 bases from J, the gap between germline ends came to 11 bases. The V gene's germline CDR1 is SGHVS and CDR2 FQNEAQ. The CDR3 is 12 amino acids.